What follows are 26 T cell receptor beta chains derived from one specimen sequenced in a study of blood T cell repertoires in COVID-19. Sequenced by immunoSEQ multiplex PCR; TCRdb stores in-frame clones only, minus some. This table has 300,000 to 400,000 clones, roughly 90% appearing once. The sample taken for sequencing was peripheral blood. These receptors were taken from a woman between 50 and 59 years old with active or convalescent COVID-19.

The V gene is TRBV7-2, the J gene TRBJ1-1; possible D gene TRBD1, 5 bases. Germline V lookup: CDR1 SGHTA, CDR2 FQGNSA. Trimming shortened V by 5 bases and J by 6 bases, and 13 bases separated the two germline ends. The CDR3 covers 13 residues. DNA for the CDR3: TGTGCCAGCAGCCCCCGGGGGTACTCTGAAGCTTTCTTT. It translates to CASSPRGYSEAFF.

The CDR3 here is CASSYLDSYEQYF. CDR3 bases: TGTGCCAGCAGTTACTTGGACAGCTACGAGCAGTACTTC. The chain is built from TRBV27 and TRBJ2-7; possibly TRBD1 for D (6 bases). V lost 4 bases and J 3 bases, leaving 10 bases between the germline ends. Per the germline V gene, CDR1 is MNHEY and CDR2 is SMNVEV (reference sequence). The CDR3 covers 13 residues.

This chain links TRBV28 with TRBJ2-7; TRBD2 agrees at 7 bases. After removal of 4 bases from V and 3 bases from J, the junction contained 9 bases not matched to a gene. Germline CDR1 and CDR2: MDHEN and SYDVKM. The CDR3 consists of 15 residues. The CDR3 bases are TGTGCCAGCAGTTCCCCGGCGGGAGCAGGCTACGAGCAGTACTTC. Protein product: CASSSPAGAGYEQYF.

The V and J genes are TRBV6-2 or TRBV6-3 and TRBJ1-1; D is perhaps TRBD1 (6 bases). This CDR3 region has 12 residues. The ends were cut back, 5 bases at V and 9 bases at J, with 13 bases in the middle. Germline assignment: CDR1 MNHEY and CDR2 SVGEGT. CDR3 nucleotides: TGTGCCAGCAGTGATACAGGGTATCAAGCTTTCTTT. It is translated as CASSDTGYQAFF.

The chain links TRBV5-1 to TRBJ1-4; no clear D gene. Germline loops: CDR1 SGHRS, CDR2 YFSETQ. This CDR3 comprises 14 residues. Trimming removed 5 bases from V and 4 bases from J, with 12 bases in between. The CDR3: CASRGPQNNEKLFF. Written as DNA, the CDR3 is TGCGCCAGCAGGGGTCCACAGAATAATGAAAAACTGTTTTTT.

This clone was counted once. The CDR3 region has the DNA TGTGCCAGCAGCTTAGGTGGGACAGGCAATGAGCAGTTCTTC. The encoded protein is CASSLGGTGNEQFF. This chain uses TRBV7-2 with TRBJ2-1, with 8 bases identical to TRBD1. The CDR3 is 14 residues long. Trimming cost V 1 base and J 6 bases; bases outside gene matches: 2. The V gene's germline CDR1 is SGHTA and CDR2 FQGNSA.

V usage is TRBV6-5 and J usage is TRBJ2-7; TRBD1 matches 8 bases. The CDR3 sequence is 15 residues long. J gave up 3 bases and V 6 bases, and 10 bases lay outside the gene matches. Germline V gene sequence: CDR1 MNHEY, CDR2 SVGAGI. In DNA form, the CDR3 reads TGTGCCAGCAGAGGGTTCGGGACAGGACTCTACGAGCAGTACTTC. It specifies CASRGFGTGLYEQYF.

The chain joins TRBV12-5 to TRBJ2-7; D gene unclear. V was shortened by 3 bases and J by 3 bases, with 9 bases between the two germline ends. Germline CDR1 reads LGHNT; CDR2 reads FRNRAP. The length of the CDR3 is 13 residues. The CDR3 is CASGLHPFYEQYF. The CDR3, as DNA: TGTGCTAGTGGTTTACACCCTTTCTACGAGCAGTACTTC.

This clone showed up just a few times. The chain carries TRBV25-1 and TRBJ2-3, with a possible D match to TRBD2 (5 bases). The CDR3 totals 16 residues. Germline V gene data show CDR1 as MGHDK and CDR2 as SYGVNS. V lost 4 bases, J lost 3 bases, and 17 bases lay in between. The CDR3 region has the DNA TGTGCCAGCAGTGTTGCGGGCTTAGTGGGGACAGATACGCAGTATTTT. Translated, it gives CASSVAGLVGTDTQYF.

The CDR3 sequence: CASSSRYRVNYEQYF. CDR3 DNA: TGTGCCAGCAGTAGTAGGTACAGGGTCAACTACGAGCAGTACTTC. This chain joins TRBV28 and TRBJ2-7, with D possibly TRBD1 on 6 matching bases. CDR3 size: 15 residues. Germline V gives CDR1 MDHEN, CDR2 SYDVKM. V was pared by 5 bases and J by 3 bases, with 17 bases between.

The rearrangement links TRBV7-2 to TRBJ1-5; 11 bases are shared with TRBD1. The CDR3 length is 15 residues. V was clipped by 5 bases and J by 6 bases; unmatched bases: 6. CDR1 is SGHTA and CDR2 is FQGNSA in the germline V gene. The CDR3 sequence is CASSLGQGVGQPQHF. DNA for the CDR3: TGTGCCAGCAGCCTGGGACAGGGGGTAGGTCAGCCCCAGCATTTT.

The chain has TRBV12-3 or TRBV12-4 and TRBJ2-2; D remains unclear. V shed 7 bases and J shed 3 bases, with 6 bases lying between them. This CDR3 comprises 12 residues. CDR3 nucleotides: TGTGCCAGCACCCGGGACACCGGGGAGCTGTTTTTT. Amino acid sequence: CASTRDTGELFF.

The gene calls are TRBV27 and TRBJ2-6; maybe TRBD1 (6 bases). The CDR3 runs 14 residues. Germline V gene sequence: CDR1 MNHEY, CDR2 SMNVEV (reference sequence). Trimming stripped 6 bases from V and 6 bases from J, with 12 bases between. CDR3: CASSRDTVANVLTF. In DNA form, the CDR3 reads TGTGCCAGCAGCAGGGACACTGTGGCCAACGTCCTGACTTTC.

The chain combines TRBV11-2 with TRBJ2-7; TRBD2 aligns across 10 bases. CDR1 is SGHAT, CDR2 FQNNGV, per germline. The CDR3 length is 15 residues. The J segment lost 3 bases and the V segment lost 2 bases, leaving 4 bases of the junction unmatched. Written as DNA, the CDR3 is TGTGCCAGCAGCTTAACTAGCGGGGCTGACTACGAGCAGTACTTC. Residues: CASSLTSGADYEQYF.

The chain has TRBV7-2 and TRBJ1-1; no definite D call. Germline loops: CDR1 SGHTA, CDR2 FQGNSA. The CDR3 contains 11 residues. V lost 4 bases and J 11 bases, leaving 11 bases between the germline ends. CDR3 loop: CASSSQIVAFF. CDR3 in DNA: TGTGCCAGCAGCTCCCAGATCGTGGCTTTCTTT.

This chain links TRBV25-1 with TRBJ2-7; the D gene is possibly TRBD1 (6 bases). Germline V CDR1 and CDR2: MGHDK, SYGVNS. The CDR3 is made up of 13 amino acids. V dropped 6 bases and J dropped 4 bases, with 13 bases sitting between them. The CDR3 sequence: CASSRTGKYEQYF. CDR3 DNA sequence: TGTGCCAGCAGCCGAACAGGGAAGTACGAGCAGTACTTC.

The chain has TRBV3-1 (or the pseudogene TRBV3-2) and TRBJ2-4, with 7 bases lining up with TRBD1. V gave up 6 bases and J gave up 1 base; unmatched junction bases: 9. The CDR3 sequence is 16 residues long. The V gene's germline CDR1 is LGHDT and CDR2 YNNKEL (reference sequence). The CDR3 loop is CASRPNRGEAKNIQYF. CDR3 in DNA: TGTGCCAGCAGGCCTAACAGGGGAGAGGCCAAAAACATTCAGTACTTC.

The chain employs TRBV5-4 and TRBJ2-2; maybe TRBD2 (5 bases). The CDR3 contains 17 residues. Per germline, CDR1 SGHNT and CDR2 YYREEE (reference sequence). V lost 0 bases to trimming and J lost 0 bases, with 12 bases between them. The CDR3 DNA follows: TGTGCCAGCAGCTTGGGCCTAGCCACCGCGAACACCGGGGAGCTGTTTTTT. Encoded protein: CASSLGLATANTGELFF.

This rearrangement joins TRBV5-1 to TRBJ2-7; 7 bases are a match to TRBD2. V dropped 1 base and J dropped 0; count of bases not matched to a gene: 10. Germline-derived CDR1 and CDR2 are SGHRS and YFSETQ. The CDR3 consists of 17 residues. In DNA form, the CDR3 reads TGCGCCAGCAGCTTGAGTCCGACTAGCCAGAGCTCCTACGAGCAGTACTTC. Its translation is CASSLSPTSQSSYEQYF.

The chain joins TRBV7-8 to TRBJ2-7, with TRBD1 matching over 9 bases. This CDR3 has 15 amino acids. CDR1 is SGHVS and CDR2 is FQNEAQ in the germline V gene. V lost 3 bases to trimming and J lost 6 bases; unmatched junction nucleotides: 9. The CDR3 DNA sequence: TGTGCCAGCAGCTTGGGGACAGGGTCCCCGTTCGAGCAGTACTTC. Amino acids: CASSLGTGSPFEQYF.

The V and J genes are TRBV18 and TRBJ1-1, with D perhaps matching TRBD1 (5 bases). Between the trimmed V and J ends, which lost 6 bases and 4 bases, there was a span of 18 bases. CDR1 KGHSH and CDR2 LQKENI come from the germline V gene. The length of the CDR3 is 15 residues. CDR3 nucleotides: TGTGCCAGCTCGCCCTCGTCCCAGGGTAGCACTGAAGCTTTCTTT. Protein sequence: CASSPSSQGSTEAFF.

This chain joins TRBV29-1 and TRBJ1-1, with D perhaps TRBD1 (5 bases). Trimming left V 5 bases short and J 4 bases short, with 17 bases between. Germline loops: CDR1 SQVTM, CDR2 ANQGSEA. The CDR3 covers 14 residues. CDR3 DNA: TGCAGCGTTCGGTGGAGGGGCGGAATCACTGAAGCTTTCTTT. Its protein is CSVRWRGGITEAFF.

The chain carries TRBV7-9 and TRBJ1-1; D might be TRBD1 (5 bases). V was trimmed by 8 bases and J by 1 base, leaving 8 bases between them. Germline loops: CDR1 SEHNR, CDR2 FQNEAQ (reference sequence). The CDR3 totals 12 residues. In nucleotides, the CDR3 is TGTGCCAGCGGGGCCCAGAACACTGAAGCTTTCTTT. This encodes CASGAQNTEAFF. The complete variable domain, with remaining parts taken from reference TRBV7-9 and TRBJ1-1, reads DTGVSQNPRHKITKRGQNVTFRCDPISEHNRLYWYRQTLGQGPEFLTYFQNEAQLEKSRLLSDRFSAERPKGSFSTLEIQRTEQGDSAMYLCASGAQNTEAFFGQGTRLTVV.

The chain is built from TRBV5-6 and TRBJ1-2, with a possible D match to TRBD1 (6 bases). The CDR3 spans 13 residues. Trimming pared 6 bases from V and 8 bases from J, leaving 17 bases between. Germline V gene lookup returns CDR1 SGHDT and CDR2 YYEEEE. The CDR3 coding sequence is TGTGCCAGCACCCGGACAGTGTCGGGGGGCTACACCTTC. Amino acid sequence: CASTRTVSGGYTF.

The CDR3 coding sequence is TGTGCCAGCAGCCTTAGCGGGGGGGCCGGGGAGCTGTTTTTT. Translation: CASSLSGGAGELFF. The chain couples TRBV5-4 to TRBJ2-2; 11 bases agree with TRBD2. CDR3 size: 14 residues. The V gene end was trimmed by 4 bases and the J gene end by 6 bases; junction bases not matched to a gene: 2. Germline values: CDR1 SGHNT, CDR2 YYREEE (reference sequence).

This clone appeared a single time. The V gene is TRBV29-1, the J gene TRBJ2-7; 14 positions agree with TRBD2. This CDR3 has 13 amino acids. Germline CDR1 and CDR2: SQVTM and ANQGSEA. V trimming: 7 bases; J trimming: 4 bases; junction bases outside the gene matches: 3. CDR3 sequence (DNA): TGCAGCGCCCGGACTAGCGGGAGGTACGAGCAGTACTTC. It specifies CSARTSGRYEQYF.